This T cell receptor beta chain appears in the sequencing data of a study of PD-L1 blockade in urothelial cancer. Here immunoSEQ multiplex PCR was the method, and the copy in TCRdb shows in-frame clones only, minus some. Of 68,000 or so clones listed, around 81% are singletons. Time point given: pretreatment peripheral blood. The sample here was PBMCs, taken around atezolizumab (anti-PD-L1) treatment. The TCR sequence derives from a man between 65 and 80 years old with urothelial cancer.

This CDR3 is CASSPLAGVNNEQFF. In DNA, the CDR3 is TGCGCCAGCAGCCCTCTAGCGGGAGTGAACAATGAGCAGTTCTTC. This chain joins TRBV4-3 and TRBJ2-1, with TRBD2 identical over 10 bases. The V gene end was trimmed by 4 bases and the J gene end by 5 bases; junction bases not matched to a gene: 5. The CDR3 has 15 amino acids. In germline, CDR1 is LGHNA, CDR2 YSLEER.